This T cell receptor (beta chain) emerged from a study of T cells in Graves' hyperthyroidism and ophthalmopathy. TCR beta CDR3 regions were amplified from RNA. HTBI primers drove first-round RT-PCR of the TCR CDR3. One entry per CDR3 protein results from TCRdb running MiXCR on the multiplex PCR reads. The table records around 720,000 distinct CDR3 sequences, 35% of them present only once. The germline gives CDR1 SNHLY, CDR2 FYNNEI. V lost 5 bases and J lost 9; bases outside the gene matches: 4. The CDR3 loop spans 12 amino acids. This clonotype was counted only a few times. This clonotype originated in a woman in her thirties or forties with Graves' hyperthyroidism. The chain couples TRBV2 to TRBJ1-2; 9 bases fit TRBD1. Material: blood. DNA of the CDR3: TGTGCCAGCAGTTCGGGACAGGGTCGCTACACCTTC. Protein product: CASSSGQGRYTF. Variable domain in full (rest from reference TRBV2 and TRBJ1-2): EPEVTQTPSHQVTQMGQEVILRCVPISNHLYFYWYRQILGQKVEFLVSFYNNEISEKSEIFDDQFSVERPDGSNFTLKIRSTKLEDSAMYFCASSSGQGRYTFGSGTRLTVV.